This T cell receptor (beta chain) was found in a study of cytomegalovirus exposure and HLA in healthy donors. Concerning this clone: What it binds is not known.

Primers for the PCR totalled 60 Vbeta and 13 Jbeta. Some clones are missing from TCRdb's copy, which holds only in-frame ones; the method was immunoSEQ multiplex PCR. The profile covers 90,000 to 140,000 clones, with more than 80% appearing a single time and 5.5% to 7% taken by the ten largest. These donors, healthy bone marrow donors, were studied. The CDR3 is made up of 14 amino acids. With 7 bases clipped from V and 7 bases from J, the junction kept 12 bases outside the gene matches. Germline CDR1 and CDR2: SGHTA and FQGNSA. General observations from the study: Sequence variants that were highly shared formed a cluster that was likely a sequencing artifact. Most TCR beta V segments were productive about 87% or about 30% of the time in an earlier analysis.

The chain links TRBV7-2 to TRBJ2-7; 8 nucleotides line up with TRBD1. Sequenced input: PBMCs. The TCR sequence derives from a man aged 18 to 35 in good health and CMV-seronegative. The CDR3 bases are TGTGCCAGCACCCCAGACCAGGGGGCCGCTGAGCAGTACTTC. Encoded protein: CASTPDQGAAEQYF.